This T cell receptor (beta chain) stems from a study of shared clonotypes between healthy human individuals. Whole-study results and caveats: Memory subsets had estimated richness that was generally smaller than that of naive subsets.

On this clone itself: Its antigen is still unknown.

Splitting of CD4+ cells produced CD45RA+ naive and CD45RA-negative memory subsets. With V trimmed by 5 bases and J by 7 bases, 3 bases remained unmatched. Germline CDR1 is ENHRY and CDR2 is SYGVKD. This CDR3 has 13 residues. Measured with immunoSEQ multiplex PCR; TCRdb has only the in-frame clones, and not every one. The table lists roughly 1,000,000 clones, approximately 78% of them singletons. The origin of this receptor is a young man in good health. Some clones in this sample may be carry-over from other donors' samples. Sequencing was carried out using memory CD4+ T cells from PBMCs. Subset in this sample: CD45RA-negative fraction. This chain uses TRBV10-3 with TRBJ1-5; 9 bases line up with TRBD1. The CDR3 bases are TGTGCCATCAGTCTCACAGGGGGCCAGCCCCAGCATTTT. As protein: CAISLTGGQPQHF.